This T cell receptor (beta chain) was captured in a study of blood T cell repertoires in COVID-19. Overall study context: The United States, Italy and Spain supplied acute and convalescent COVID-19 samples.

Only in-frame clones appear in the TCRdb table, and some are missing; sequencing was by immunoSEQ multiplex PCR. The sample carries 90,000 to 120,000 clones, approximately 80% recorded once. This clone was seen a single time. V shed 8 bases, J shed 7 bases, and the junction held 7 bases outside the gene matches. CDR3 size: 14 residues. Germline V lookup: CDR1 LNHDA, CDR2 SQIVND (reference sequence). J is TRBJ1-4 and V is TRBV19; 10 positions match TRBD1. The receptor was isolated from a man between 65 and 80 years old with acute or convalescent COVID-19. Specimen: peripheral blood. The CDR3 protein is CASAVTGGVEKLFF. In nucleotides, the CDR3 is TGTGCCAGTGCCGTGACAGGGGGCGTTGAAAAACTGTTTTTT.